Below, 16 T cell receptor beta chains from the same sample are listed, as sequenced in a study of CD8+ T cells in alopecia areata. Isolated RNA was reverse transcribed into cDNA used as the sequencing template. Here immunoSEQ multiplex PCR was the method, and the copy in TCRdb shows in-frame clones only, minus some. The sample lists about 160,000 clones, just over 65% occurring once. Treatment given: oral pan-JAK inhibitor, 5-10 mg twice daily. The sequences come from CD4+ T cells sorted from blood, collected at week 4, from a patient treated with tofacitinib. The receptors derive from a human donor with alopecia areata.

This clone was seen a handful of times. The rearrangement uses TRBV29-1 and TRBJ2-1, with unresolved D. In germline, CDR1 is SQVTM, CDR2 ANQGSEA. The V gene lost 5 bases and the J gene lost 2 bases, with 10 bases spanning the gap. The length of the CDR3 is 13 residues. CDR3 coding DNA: TGCAGCGTTAGACTCTTCCCCTACAATGAGCAGTTCTTC. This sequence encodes CSVRLFPYNEQFF.

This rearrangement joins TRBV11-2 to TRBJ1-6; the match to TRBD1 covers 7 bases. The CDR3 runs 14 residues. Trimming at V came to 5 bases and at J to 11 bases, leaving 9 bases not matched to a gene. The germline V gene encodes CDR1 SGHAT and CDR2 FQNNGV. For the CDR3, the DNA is TGTGCCAGCAGCCGACAGGGCTTACCGACACCCCTCCACTTT. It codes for CASSRQGLPTPLHF.

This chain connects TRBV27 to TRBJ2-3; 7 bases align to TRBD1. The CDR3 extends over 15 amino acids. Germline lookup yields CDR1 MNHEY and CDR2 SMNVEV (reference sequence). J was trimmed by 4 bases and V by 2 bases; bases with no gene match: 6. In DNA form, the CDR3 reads TGTGCCAGCAGTTTAAGGACAGGAGGCGCAGATACGCAGTATTTT. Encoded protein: CASSLRTGGADTQYF.

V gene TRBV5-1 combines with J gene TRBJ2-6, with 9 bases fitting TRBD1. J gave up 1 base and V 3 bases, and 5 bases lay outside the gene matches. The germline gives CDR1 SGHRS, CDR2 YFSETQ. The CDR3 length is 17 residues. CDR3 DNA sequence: TGCGCCAGCAGCTCTGGACAGGGGAATTCTGGGGCCAACGTCCTGACTTTC. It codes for CASSSGQGNSGANVLTF.

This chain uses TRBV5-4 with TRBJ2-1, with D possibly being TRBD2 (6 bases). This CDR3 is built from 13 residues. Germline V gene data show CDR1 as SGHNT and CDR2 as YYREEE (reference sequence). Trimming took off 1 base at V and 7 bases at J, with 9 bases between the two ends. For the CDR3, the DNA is TGTGCCAGCAGCTTGATGGGGAGGAATGAGCAGTTCTTC. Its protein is CASSLMGRNEQFF.

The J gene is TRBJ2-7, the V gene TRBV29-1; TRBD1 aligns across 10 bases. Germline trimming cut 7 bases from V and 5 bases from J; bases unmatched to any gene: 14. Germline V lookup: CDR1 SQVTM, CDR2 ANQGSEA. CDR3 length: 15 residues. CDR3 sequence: CSARPDRGLSHEQYF. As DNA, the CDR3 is TGCAGCGCTCGCCCAGACAGGGGGCTTAGCCACGAGCAGTACTTC.

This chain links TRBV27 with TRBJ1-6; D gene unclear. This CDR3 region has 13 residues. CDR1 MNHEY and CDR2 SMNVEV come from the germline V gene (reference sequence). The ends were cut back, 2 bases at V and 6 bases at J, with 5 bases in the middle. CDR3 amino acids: CASSLGGNSPLHF. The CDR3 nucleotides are TGTGCCAGCAGTTTAGGAGGTAATTCACCCCTCCACTTT.

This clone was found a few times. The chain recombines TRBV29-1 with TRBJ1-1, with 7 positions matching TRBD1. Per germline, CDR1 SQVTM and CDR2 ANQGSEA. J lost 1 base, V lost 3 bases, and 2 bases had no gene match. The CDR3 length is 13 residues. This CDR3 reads CSVETGRNTEAFF. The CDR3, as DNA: TGCAGCGTTGAGACAGGGCGGAACACTGAAGCTTTCTTT.

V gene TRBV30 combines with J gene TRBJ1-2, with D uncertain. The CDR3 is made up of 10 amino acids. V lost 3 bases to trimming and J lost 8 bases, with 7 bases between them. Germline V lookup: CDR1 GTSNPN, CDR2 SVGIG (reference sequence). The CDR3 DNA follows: TGTGCCTGGAGGGTAGTCGGCTACACCTTC. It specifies CAWRVVGYTF.

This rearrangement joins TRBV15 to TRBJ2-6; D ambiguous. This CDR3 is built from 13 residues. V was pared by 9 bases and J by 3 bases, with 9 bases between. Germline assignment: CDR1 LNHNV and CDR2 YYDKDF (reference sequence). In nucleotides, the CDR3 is TGTGCCACGGGCCGATTTGGGGCCAACGTCCTGACTTTC. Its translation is CATGRFGANVLTF.

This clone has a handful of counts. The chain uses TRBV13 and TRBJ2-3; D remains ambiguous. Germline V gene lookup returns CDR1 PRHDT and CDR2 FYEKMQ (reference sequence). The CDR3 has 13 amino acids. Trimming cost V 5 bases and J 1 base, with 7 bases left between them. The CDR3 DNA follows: TGTGCCAGCAGCCCCCTGGGCACAGATACGCAGTATTTT. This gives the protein CASSPLGTDTQYF.

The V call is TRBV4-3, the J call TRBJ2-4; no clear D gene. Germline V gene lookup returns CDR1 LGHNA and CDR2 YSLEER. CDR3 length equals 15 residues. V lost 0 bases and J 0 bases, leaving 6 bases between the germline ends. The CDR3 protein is CASSQDVIAKNIQYF. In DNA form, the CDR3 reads TGCGCCAGCAGCCAAGACGTTATAGCCAAAAACATTCAGTACTTC.

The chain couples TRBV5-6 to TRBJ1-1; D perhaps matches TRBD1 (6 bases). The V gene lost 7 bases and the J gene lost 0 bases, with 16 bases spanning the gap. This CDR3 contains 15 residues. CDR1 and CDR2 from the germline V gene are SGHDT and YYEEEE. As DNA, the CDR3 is TGTGCCAGCGCCGGGGGGCAAAGGATGAACACTGAAGCTTTCTTT. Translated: CASAGGQRMNTEAFF.

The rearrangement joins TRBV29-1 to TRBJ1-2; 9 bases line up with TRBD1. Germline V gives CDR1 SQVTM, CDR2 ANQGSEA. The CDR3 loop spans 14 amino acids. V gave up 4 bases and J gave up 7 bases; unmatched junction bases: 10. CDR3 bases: TGCAGCGTTGGTCGGGGACAGGGTTTCTCTGGCTACACCTTC. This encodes CSVGRGQGFSGYTF.

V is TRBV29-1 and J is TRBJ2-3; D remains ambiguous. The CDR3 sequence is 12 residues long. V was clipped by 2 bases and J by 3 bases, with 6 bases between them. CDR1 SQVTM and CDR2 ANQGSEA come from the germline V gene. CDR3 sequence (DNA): TGCAGCGTTGAAAGGCAAACAGATACGCAGTATTTT. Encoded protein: CSVERQTDTQYF.

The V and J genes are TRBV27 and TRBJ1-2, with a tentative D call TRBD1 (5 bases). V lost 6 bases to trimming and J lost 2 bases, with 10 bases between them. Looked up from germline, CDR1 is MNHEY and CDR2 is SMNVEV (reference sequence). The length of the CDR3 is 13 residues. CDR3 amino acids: CASRRAGNYGYTF. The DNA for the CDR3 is TGTGCCAGCAGGCGGGCAGGGAACTATGGCTACACCTTC.